This T cell receptor (beta chain) derives from a study of identical twins. Study-wide points: Twins' surplus sharing was weaker for beta out-of-frame sequences.

Germline CDR1 and CDR2: SSHAT and FNYEAQ (reference sequence). The CDR3 is 13 residues long. A universal primer site was incorporated via template switching, and the cDNA contained unique molecular identifiers. Each CDR3 protein gets one entry after TCRdb re-called the 5' RACE reads with MiXCR. The sample contains 550,000 to 700,000 distinct CDR3 sequences, around a tenth of which appear only once. For this clonotype: Its antigen is unknown. One end of the junction varies from germline; a read error may be responsible.

This sample also appeared in a second study, on yellow fever vaccine responses in identical twins. From that paper: Twins showed a vaccine T cell response that reportedly seemed partly convergent, partly personalized.

The J gene is TRBJ2-7, the V gene TRBV7-7; 8 nucleotides align to TRBD1. The origin of this receptor is a woman under 30 in good health. The sequencing input was PBMCs. CDR3 sequence (DNA): TGTGCTAGCAGCTCCGACAGGGGTGGCGAGCAGTACTTC. This gives the protein CASSSDRGGEQYF.